This T cell receptor beta chain was recovered during a study of blood T cells in healthy people across ages. Broader study findings: Long-lived donors carried more naive CD4+ cells and greater diversity than aged donors.

Using a J-beta primer mix together with a sample-barcoded 5' primer, a second PCR was run for about 7 to 12 cycles. Every cDNA was tagged by a template-switch adaptor with 12 random nucleotides. No fewer than 3 million CDR3-containing paired-end reads came from each sample. TCRdb re-called the 5' RACE reads through MiXCR, storing one row per CDR3 protein. The top ten clones hold 20% to 25% of a sample with approximately 2,000,000 distinct CDR3 sequences, about two fifths of them seen once. Healthy Caucasian individuals from Russia aged 6 to 90 were enrolled as donors. Note on this clonotype: The antigen is not known. An end of the junction differs from the germline gene, which may be a read error.

The CDR3 extends over 14 amino acids. The V gene's germline CDR1 is KGHDR and CDR2 SFDVKD. This TCR was recovered from a human donor in good health. This chain uses TRBV24-1 with TRBJ1-4; D might be TRBD1 (5 bases). The material sequenced was blood. CDR3 sequence: CAASGGAANEKLFF. The DNA for the CDR3 is TGTGCCGCCAGTGGCGGGGCTGCTAATGAAAAACTGTTTTTT.